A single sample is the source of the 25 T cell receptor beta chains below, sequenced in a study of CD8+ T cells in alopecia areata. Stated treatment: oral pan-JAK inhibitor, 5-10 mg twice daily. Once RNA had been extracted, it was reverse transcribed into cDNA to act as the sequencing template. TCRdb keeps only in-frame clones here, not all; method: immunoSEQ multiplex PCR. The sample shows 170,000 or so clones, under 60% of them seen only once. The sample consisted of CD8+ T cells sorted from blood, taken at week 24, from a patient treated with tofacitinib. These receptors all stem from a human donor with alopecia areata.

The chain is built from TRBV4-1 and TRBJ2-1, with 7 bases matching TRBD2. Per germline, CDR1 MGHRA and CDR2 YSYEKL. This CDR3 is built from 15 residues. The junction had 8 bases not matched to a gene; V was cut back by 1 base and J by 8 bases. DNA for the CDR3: TGCGCCAGCAGCCAAGGGGTGGCTAGCGGCGATGAGCAGTTCTTC. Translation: CASSQGVASGDEQFF.

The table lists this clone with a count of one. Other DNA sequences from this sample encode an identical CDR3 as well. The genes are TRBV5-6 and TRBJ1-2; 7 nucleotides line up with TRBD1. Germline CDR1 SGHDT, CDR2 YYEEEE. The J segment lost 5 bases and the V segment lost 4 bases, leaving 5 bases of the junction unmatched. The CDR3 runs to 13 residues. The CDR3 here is CASSLGTDYGYTF. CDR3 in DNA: TGTGCCAGCAGCCTGGGGACAGATTATGGCTACACCTTC.

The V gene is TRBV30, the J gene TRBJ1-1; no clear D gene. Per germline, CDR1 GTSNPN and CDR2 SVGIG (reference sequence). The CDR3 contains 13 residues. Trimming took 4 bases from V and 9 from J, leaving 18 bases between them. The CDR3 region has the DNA TGTGCCTGGAAGCAGCTTCTAACACTGAAAGCTTTCTTT. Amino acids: CAWKQLLTLKAFF.

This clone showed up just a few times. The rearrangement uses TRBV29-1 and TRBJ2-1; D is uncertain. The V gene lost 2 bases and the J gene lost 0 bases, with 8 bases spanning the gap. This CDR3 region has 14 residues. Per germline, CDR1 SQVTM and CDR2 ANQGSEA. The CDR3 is CSVEWQSSYNEQFF. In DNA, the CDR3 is TGCAGCGTTGAATGGCAGAGCTCCTACAATGAGCAGTTCTTC.

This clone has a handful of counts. This chain's CDR3 is CASSLEGPQHF. The CDR3 nucleotides read TGTGCCAGCAGCTTAGAGGGGCCCCAGCATTTT. This chain joins TRBV7-9 and TRBJ1-5; D remains ambiguous. Germline V gene lookup returns CDR1 SEHNR and CDR2 FQNEAQ (reference sequence). V gave up 1 base and J gave up 9 bases, with 4 bases separating them. This CDR3 has 11 residues.

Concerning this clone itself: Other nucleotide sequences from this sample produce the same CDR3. In nucleotides, the CDR3 is TGTGCCTGGAGTAACGGGGGTTTCACTGAAGCTTTCTTT. It codes for CAWSNGGFTEAFF. The rearrangement joins TRBV30 to TRBJ1-1, with D perhaps TRBD1 (5 bases). Germline loops: CDR1 GTSNPN, CDR2 SVGIG (reference sequence). The CDR3 has 13 amino acids. V was clipped by 2 bases and J by 4 bases, with 11 bases between them. Full variable domain (remainder filled in from reference TRBV30 and TRBJ1-1): SQTIHQWPATLVQPVGSPLSLECTVEGTSNPNLYWYRQAAGRGLQLLFYSVGIGQISSEVPQNLSASRPQDRQFILSSKKLLLSDSGFYLCAWSNGGFTEAFFGQGTRLTVV.

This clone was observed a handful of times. The CDR3 DNA reads TGTGCCAGCAGCCGACAGGGCCGCACCGGGGAGCTGTTTTTT. This encodes CASSRQGRTGELFF. The chain joins TRBV7-9 to TRBJ2-2, with TRBD1 matching over 7 bases. The CDR3 is made up of 14 amino acids. Per germline, CDR1 SEHNR and CDR2 FQNEAQ (reference sequence). With V trimmed by 5 bases and J by 4 bases, 4 bases remained unmatched.

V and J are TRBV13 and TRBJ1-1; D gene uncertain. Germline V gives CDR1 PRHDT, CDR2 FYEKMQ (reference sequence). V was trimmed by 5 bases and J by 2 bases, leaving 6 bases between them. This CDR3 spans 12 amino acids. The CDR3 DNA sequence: TGTGCCAGCAGCCCGACAAACACTGAAGCTTTCTTT. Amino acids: CASSPTNTEAFF.

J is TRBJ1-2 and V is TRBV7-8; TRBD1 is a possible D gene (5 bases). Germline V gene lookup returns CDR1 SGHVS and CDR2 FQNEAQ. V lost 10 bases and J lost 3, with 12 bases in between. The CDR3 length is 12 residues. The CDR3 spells CAIGWGDYGYTF. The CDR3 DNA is TGTGCCATTGGTTGGGGGGACTATGGCTACACCTTC.

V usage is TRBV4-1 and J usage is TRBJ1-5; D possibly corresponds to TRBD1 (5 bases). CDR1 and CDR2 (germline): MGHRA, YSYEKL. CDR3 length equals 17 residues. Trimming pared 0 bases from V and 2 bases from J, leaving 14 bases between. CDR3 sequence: CASSQDWGGSGNQPQHF. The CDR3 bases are TGCGCCAGCAGCCAAGACTGGGGGGGAAGCGGCAATCAGCCCCAGCATTTT.

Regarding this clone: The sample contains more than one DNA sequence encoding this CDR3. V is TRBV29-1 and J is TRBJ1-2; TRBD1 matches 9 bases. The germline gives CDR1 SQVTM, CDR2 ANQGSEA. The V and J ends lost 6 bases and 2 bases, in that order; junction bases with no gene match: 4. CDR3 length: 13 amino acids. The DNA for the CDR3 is TGCAGCGTCCGGGACAGGGAAAACTATGGCTACACCTTC. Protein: CSVRDRENYGYTF.

The CDR3 region is CASSWTGGAEGYTF. Here the CDR3 DNA reads TGTGCCAGCAGCTGGACAGGGGGCGCCGAAGGCTACACCTTC. The chain links TRBV11-1 to TRBJ1-2; 11 bases line up with TRBD1. The CDR3 runs 14 residues. The germline CDR1 and CDR2 sequences are SGHAT and FQDESV (reference sequence). V gave up 4 bases and J gave up 8 bases; unmatched junction bases: 6. The full variable domain, in which reference TRBV11-1 and TRBJ1-2 provide the parts outside the CDR3, is EAEVAQSPRYKITEKSQAVAFWCDPISGHATLYWYRQILGQGPELLVQFQDESVVDDSQLPKDRFSAERLKGVDSTLKIQPAELGDSAMYLCASSWTGGAEGYTFGSGTRLTVV.

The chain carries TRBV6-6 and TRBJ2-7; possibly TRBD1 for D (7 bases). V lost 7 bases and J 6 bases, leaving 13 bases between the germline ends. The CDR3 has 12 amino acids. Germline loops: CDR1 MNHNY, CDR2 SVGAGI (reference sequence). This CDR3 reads CASTQGGGEQYF. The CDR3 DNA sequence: TGTGCCAGCACCCAGGGGGGTGGCGAGCAGTACTTC.

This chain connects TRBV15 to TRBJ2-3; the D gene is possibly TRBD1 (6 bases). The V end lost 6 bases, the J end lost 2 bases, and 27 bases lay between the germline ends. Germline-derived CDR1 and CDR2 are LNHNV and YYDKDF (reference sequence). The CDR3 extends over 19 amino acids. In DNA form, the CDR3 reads TGTGCCACCAGTAAGATGGACAGTGTGGGGGCTTCCTACACAGATACGCAGTATTTT. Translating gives CATSKMDSVGASYTDTQYF.

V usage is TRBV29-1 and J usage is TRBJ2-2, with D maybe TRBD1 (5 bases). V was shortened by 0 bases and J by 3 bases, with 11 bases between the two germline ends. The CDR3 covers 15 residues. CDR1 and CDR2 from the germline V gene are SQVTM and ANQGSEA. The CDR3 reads CSVEERQGYTGELFF. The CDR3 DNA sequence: TGCAGCGTTGAAGAGCGGCAGGGCTACACCGGGGAGCTGTTTTTT.

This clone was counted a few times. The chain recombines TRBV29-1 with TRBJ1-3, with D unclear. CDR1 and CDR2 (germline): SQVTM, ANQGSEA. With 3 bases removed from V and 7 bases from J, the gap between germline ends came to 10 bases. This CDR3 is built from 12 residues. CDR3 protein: CSVDTGENTIYF. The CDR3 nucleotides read TGCAGCGTTGATACGGGAGAGAACACCATATATTTT.

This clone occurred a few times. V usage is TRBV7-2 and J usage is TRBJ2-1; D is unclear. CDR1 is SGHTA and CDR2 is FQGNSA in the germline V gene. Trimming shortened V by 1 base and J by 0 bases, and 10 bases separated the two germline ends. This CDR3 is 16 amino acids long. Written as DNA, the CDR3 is TGTGCCAGCAGCTTAGATGCCGTGAGCTCCTACAATGAGCAGTTCTTC. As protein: CASSLDAVSSYNEQFF.

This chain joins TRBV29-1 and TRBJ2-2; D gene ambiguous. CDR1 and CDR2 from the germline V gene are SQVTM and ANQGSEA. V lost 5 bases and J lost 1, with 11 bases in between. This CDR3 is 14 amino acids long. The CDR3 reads CSVLRAGNTGELFF. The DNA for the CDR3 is TGCAGCGTTCTTAGGGCAGGGAACACCGGGGAGCTGTTTTTT.

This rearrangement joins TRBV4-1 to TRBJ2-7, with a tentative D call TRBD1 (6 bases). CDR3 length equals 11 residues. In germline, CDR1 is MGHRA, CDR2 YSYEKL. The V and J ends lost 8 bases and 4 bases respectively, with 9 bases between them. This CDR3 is CASATGYEQYF. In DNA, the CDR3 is TGCGCCAGCGCGACAGGTTACGAGCAGTACTTC.

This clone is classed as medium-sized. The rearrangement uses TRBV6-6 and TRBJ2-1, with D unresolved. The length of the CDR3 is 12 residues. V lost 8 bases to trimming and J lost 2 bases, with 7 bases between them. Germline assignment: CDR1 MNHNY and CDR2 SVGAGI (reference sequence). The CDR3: CASGRPYNEQFF. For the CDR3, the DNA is TGTGCCAGCGGACGTCCCTACAATGAGCAGTTCTTC.

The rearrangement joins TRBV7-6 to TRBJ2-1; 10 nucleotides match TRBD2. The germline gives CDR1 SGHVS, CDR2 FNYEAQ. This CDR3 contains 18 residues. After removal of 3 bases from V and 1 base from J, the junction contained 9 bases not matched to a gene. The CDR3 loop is CASSFTLIAGGSYNEQFF. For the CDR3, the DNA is TGTGCCAGCAGCTTCACCCTCATAGCGGGGGGTTCCTACAATGAGCAGTTCTTC.

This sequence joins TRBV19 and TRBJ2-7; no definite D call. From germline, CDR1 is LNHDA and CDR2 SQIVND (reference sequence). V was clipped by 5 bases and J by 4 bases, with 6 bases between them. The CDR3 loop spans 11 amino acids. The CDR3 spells CASSSSYEQYF. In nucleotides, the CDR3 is TGTGCCAGTAGTTCCAGTTACGAGCAGTACTTC.

CDR3 residues: CASSIVWESNQPQHF. In DNA, the CDR3 is TGTGCCAGTAGTATAGTCTGGGAGAGCAATCAGCCCCAGCATTTT. This chain joins TRBV19 and TRBJ1-5; unclear D gene. The CDR3 extends over 15 amino acids. Trimming cost V 1 base and J 1 base, with 8 bases left between them. Germline CDR1 LNHDA, CDR2 SQIVND (reference sequence). Using reference TRBV19 and TRBJ1-5 for the parts outside the CDR3, the full variable domain is DGGITQSPKYLFRKEGQNVTLSCEQNLNHDAMYWYRQDPGQGLRLIYYSQIVNDFQKGDIAEGYSVSREKKESFPLTVTSAQKNPTAFYLCASSIVWESNQPQHFGDGTRLSIL.

CDR3 nucleotides: TGTGCCAGCAGCTGGAGGGGACTAGCGGGCCGGCCCACAGATACGCAGTATTTT. It yields the protein CASSWRGLAGRPTDTQYF. The chain links TRBV13 to TRBJ2-3, with 12 bases identical to TRBD2. Germline-derived CDR1 and CDR2 are PRHDT and FYEKMQ (reference sequence). The junction had 10 bases not matched to a gene; V was cut back by 4 bases and J by 2 bases. This CDR3 is 18 amino acids long. The complete variable domain, with remaining parts taken from reference TRBV13 and TRBJ2-3, reads AAGVIQSPRHLIKEKRETATLKCYPIPRHDTVYWYQQGPGQDPQFLISFYEKMQSDKGSIPDRFSAQQFSDYHSELNMSSLELGDSALYFCASSWRGLAGRPTDTQYFGPGTRLTVL.

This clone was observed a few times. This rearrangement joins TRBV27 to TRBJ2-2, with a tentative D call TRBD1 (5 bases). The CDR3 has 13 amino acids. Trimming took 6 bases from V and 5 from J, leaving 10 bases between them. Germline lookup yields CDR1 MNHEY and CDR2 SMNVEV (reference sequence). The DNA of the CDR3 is TGTGCCAGCAGGGGGCCCGGAACCGGGGAGCTGTTTTTT. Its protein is CASRGPGTGELFF.